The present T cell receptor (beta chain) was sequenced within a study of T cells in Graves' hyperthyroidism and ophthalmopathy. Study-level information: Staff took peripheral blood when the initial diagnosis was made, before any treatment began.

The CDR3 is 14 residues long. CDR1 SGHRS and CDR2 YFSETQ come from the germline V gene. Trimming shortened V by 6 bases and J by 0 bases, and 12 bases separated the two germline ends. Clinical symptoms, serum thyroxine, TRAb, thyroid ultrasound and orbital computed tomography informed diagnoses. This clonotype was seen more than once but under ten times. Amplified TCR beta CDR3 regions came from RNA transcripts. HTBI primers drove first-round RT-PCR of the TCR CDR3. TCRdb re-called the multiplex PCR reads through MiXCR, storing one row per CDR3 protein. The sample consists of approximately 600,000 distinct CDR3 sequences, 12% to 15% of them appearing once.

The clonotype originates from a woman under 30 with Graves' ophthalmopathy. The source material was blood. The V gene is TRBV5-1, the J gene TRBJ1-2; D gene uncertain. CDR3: CASTPGITNYGYTF. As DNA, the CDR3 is TGCGCCAGCACCCCGGGGATTACTAACTATGGCTACACCTTC.